This T cell receptor beta chain was captured in a study of identical twins. Germline V gene lookup returns CDR1 SGHVS and CDR2 FNYEAQ. Trimming at V came to 11 bases and at J to 2 bases, leaving 13 bases not matched to a gene. The CDR3 runs to 15 residues. TCRdb re-derived calls from the 5' RACE reads in MiXCR, one entry per CDR3 protein. The sample records 500,000 or so distinct CDR3 sequences, approximately 22% being singletons. This sample was shared with a second study, whose subject was T cells expressing NK-cell markers. That report adds: Sequencing covered eight donors, seven HCMV-seropositive and one seronegative.

This receptor was taken from a woman younger than 35 in good health. This sequence joins TRBV7-6 and TRBJ2-5; 8 bases are a match to TRBD2. The sequenced material came from CD4+ T cells sorted from blood. CDR3 loop: CALSRGSGNQETQYF. For the CDR3, the DNA is TGTGCCCTAAGCAGGGGTAGCGGGAATCAAGAGACCCAGTACTTC.